The entry that follows covers one T cell receptor beta chain sequence. The target antigen is unknown. These data are taken from a study of cytomegalovirus exposure and HLA in healthy donors. General study results and limits: TCR beta sequences reportedly predicted most subjects' HLA-A and HLA-B alleles accurately. Data from an earlier analysis indicated that most TCR beta V segments were productive either about 87% or about 30% of the time.

Researchers ran the PCR with 60 Vbeta and 13 Jbeta primers. Profiling relied on immunoSEQ multiplex PCR, and the TCRdb table lists in-frame clones only, not all of them. The sample lists about 180,000 clones, 75% seen once, with roughly 3% in the top ten. CDR1 is KGHSH, CDR2 LQKENI, per germline. CDR3 size: 14 residues. V was cut by 3 bases and J by 5 bases, with 13 bases left in between. The sample comprised PBMCs. The sequence came from a male donor in good health and CMV-seronegative. The gene calls are TRBV18 and TRBJ2-5; D gene ambiguous. This chain's CDR3 is CASSPGVVRETQYF. Here the CDR3 DNA reads TGTGCCAGCTCACCCGGAGTGGTCCGGGAGACCCAGTACTTC.